This T cell receptor beta chain derives from a study of Ad26.COV2.S vaccination and SARS-CoV-2 variants. At the level of the study: Once or twice, 56 days apart, Ad26.COV2.S was delivered intramuscularly.

Libraries were prepared by immunoSEQ multiplex PCR; TCRdb keeps only in-frame clonotypes and omits some of them. Of approximately 300,000 clones listed, 86% are singletons. Findings of the study overall: Following vaccination, spike-specific CD8+ and CD4+ T cell responses reportedly exhibited substantial breadth.

The CDR3 loop spans 13 amino acids. Germline CDR1 and CDR2: SEHNR and FQNEAQ (reference sequence). Trimming pared 1 base from V and 12 bases from J, leaving 15 bases between. Noted treatment: about 20 received Ad26.COV2.S at low or high dose, single or two shots; several received placebo; per-sample allocation not given. It was on day 63 after the first vaccine or placebo injection that samples were taken. Boston hosted the donor, who was an adult aged 18-55 years. Immunization relied on an Ad26 vector, which expressed Wuhan-strain SARS-CoV-2 spike. On this clone: Its antigen is still unknown.

Source: peripheral blood, taken in a trial of Ad26.COV2.S vaccine versus placebo. The receptor was derived from a person between 18 and 59 years old who received the Ad26.COV2.S COVID-19 vaccine or a placebo. This chain connects TRBV7-9 to TRBJ1-1, with no clear D. This CDR3 reads CASSLGREGASFF. DNA of the CDR3: TGTGCCAGCAGCTTAGGAAGAGAGGGCGCGTCTTTCTTT.